Listed below are T cell receptor beta chains from one sample, sequenced in a study of blood T cells in healthy people across ages. TCRdb redid the calling of the 5' RACE reads with MiXCR, one entry per CDR3 protein. This sample yields 750,000 to 950,000 distinct CDR3 sequences, of which 40% to 65% are seen a single time; around 41% belongs to the top ten. Sequencing was performed on blood. These receptors were collected from a man older than 75 in good health. The CDR3 runs from the conserved cysteine through the conserved F or W. A D gene is named only where the DNA matches it firmly. Rows give clone size only sometimes, using once, few, many, or a class for an expanded clone.

>TRBJ1-1|-|TRBV6-2/TRBV6-3|-
TGTGCCACCAACCAGGGGAACACTGAAGCTTTCTTT
CATNQGNTEAFF
>TRBJ2-3|-|TRBV18|TRBD2
TGTGCCAGCTCACCACATCGGGAGGGCCTCGCGTATTTT
CASSPHREGLAYF
>TRBJ1-2|-|TRBV24-1|-
TGTGCCACCAGTGATCCGCGAAACGATGGCTACACCTTC
CATSDPRNDGYTF
>TRBJ1-5|few|TRBV7-2|-
TGTGCCAGCAGCGCGGGCGGGGCGCAGCCCCAGCATTTT
CASSAGGAQPQHF
>TRBJ2-1|-|TRBV5-1|TRBD2
TGCGCCAGCAGCTTGTTGGGGGGGACTAGCGGATACAATGAGCAGTTCTTC
CASSLLGGTSGYNEQFF
>TRBJ2-7|-|TRBV18|TRBD2
TGTGCCAGCTCGGCGGTGCTAGCGGGGGGCATGTACGAGCAGTACTTC
CASSAVLAGGMYEQYF
>TRBJ2-3|-|TRBV21-1|-
TGTGCCAGCAGTGAAGGGTGGGGCAGGGGGAAGAGGAGATACGCGTATTTT
CASSEGWGRGKRRYAYF
>TRBJ1-1|-|TRBV20-1|-
TGCAGTGCCCGGGCCCCGAGCACTGAAGCTTTCTTT
CSARAPSTEAFF
>TRBJ2-5|-|TRBV11-2|TRBD2
TGTGCCAGCAGCTTAGTAGGCGGGAGGGCCTTTGGAGAGACCCAGTACTTC
CASSLVGGRAFGETQYF
>TRBJ2-7|once|TRBV4-2|TRBD2
TGTGCCAGCAGCCGCCTGCGGGAGGGGATCTACGAGCAGTACTTC
CASSRLREGIYEQYF
>TRBJ2-2|-|TRBV9|TRBD2
TGTGCCAGCAACCCACCGGGACTAGGCGGCACCGGGGAGCTGTTTTTT
CASNPPGLGGTGELFF
>TRBJ2-1|-|TRBV29-1|-
TGCAGCGTGGCCCGGGTAGCAAACAATGAGCAGTTCTTC
CSVARVANNEQFF
>TRBJ2-3|-|TRBV20-1|-
TGCAGTGCTAGCCCGGAACACAGATACGCGTATTTT
CSASPEHRYAYF
>TRBJ2-7|few|TRBV5-8|-
TGTGCCAGCCGCCTCCCGAGTTCCTACGAGCAGTACTTC
CASRLPSSYEQYF
>TRBJ2-7|-|TRBV12-3/TRBV12-4|-
TGTGCCAGCACCTTGGGGGACCGTGAGTACTTC
CASTLGDREYF
>TRBJ2-4|-|TRBV7-2|-
TGTGCCAGCAGCTCCAGGGTGGCCGCCAAAAACATTCAGTACTTC
CASSSRVAAKNIQYF
>TRBJ2-1|-|TRBV5-5|-
TGTGCCAGCAGCTTGGGCGGGATTAACTACAATGAGCAGTTCTTC
CASSLGGINYNEQFF
>TRBJ2-7|-|TRBV27|-
TGTGCCAGCAGTTTATCCCCAGAAGCCTACGAGCAGTACTTC
CASSLSPEAYEQYF
>TRBJ2-4|few|TRBV25-1|-
TGTGCCAGCAGTGAAAGGTTGAGCGCGCAGTACTTC
CASSERLSAQYF
>TRBJ2-1|few|TRBV7-2|-
TGTGCCAGCAGCTTAGTCGGGACCAACCCCAACAATGAGCAGTTCTTC
CASSLVGTNPNNEQFF
>TRBJ1-1|-|TRBV6-6|-
TGTGCCAGCAGTTACTCGAAACGGGGGCGGTCGGACACTGAAGCTTTCTTT
CASSYSKRGRSDTEAFF
>TRBJ2-3|few|TRBV20-1|-
TGCAGTGCTAGTTCTAGCACAGATACGCAGTATTTT
CSASSSTDTQYF
>TRBJ2-7|-|TRBV7-2|TRBD2
TGTGCCAGCAGCCCCCTGGCTAGCGGGAGCGAGCAGTACTTC
CASSPLASGSEQYF
>TRBJ2-1|few|TRBV6-5|-
TGTGCCAGCAGTTACTCGAACTCTGAGCAGTTCTTC
CASSYSNSEQFF
>TRBJ2-1|few|TRBV18|-
TGTGCCAGCTCACCACGAACCTCCAATGAGCAGTTCTTC
CASSPRTSNEQFF
>TRBJ2-6|-|TRBV5-1|-
TGCGCCAGCAGCGTGGGGGCCTCTGGGGCCAACGTCCTGACTTTC
CASSVGASGANVLTF
>TRBJ1-2|-|TRBV5-4|TRBD1
TGTGCCAGCAACGACAGGGTTTCATATGGCTACACCTTC
CASNDRVSYGYTF
>TRBJ2-7|-|TRBV11-2|-
TGTGCCAGCACCCGCTGGACGGGAAGCGAGCAGTACTTC
CASTRWTGSEQYF
>TRBJ2-4|few|TRBV29-1|-
TGCAGCGTTGACGCGGGGAACGACAAAAACATTCAGTACTTC
CSVDAGNDKNIQYF
>TRBJ2-5|-|TRBV20-1|-
TGCAGTGCTAGAGATATGAGACTCCTCCTGGAGACCCAGTACTTC
CSARDMRLLLETQYF
>TRBJ2-5|-|TRBV20-1|-
TGCAGTGCTAGAGAAGTGCGTACCTGGGAAGAGACCCAGTACTTC
CSAREVRTWEETQYF
>TRBJ2-4|few|TRBV29-1|-
TGCAGCGTTGAGGAGGACATTCAGTACTTC
CSVEEDIQYF
>TRBJ2-1|-|TRBV7-2|-
TGTGCCAGCGCCCCGGGGCAGGGATACAATGAGCAGTTCTTC
CASAPGQGYNEQFF
>TRBJ1-2|many|TRBV7-2|TRBD1
TGTGCCAGCAGCTTATCCCCAGGGGGCTATGGCTACACCTTC
CASSLSPGGYGYTF
>TRBJ2-7|-|TRBV12-3/TRBV12-4|-
TGTGCCAGCAGTTTAAGGTCGCACTACGAGCAGTACTTC
CASSLRSHYEQYF
>TRBJ2-5|-|TRBV5-1|TRBD2
TGCGCCAGCAGCTTGGGCAACGGGAGGGGACAAGAGACCCAGTACTTC
CASSLGNGRGQETQYF
>TRBJ2-6|few|TRBV6-5|-
TGTGCCAGCAGTTACTCTTCTAGTGGCCCTGGGGCCAACGTCCTGACTTTC
CASSYSSSGPGANVLTF
>TRBJ2-1|-|TRBV6-6|-
TGTGCCAGCAGTTACGGGACATCTAGCTCCTACAATGAGCAGTTCTTC
CASSYGTSSSYNEQFF
>TRBJ2-5|-|TRBV10-3|-
TGTGCCATCAGTGGAATGATGTTACCCCAAGAGACCCAGTACTTC
CAISGMMLPQETQYF
>TRBJ1-2|-|TRBV9|TRBD1
TGTGCCAGCAGCGGTTGGGACAGGGGAGTTTACGGCTATGGCTACACCTTC
CASSGWDRGVYGYGYTF
>TRBJ2-7|-|TRBV29-1|-
TGCAGCGTTGAAATGGGGGCCGACGAGCAGTACTTC
CSVEMGADEQYF
>TRBJ2-1|many|TRBV14|TRBD2
TGTGCCAGCAGCCCGACTAGCGGTGGGGGAAATGAGCAGTTCTTC
CASSPTSGGGNEQFF
>TRBJ1-4|few|TRBV7-2|-
TGTGCCAGCAGCTTACGGGGGGGTAATGAAAAACTGTTTTTT
CASSLRGGNEKLFF
>TRBJ2-3|-|TRBV9|TRBD2
TGTGCCAGCAGCGCGGGACTAGCGGGAGGGCTTGATACGCAGTATTTT
CASSAGLAGGLDTQYF
>TRBJ2-1|-|TRBV7-2|TRBD1
TGTGCCGGCAGCTCCGAGGGACAGGATACCAATGAGCAGTTCTTC
CAGSSEGQDTNEQFF
>TRBJ2-3|-|TRBV5-1|TRBD1
TGCGCCAGCAGCACGGGACAGGGCTTGGCGGATACGCAGTATTTT
CASSTGQGLADTQYF
>TRBJ2-4|-|TRBV7-6|-
TGTGCCAGCAGCCCCGCGTTCGGGGATCTAGCCAAAAACATTCAGTACTTC
CASSPAFGDLAKNIQYF
>TRBJ2-5|-|TRBV11-3|TRBD2
TGTGCCAGCAGCTTAGAGTGGACTAGCGGAGACAGGGAAGAGACCCAGTACTTC
CASSLEWTSGDREETQYF
>TRBJ2-2|many|TRBV5-1|-
TGCGCCAGCAGCTTGCCGATAGGGAGGGAGCTGTTTTTT
CASSLPIGRELFF
>TRBJ2-7|-|TRBV28|-
TGTGCCAGCGGGTCAAGGGACGAGCAGTACTTC
CASGSRDEQYF
>TRBJ2-7|-|TRBV6-2/TRBV6-3|-
TGTGCCAGCAGTGACTCGAATCAGGTGGTGCAGTACTTC
CASSDSNQVVQYF
>TRBJ1-1|-|TRBV27|TRBD1
TGTGCCAGCAGCCCTATGACAGGGGGTATGAACACTGAAGCTTTCTTT
CASSPMTGGMNTEAFF
>TRBJ1-6|-|TRBV25-1|-
TGTGCCAGCAGTGCGACAGGCCCTAATTCACCCCTCCACTTT
CASSATGPNSPLHF
>TRBJ2-1|once|TRBV20-1|TRBD2
TGCAGTGCCGAATTCCCGGGACTAGTCAATGAGCAGTTCTTC
CSAEFPGLVNEQFF
>TRBJ2-7|few|TRBV12-3/TRBV12-4|-
TGTGCCAGCAGTACCCAGGGGAAGTCCCACGAGCAGTACTTC
CASSTQGKSHEQYF
>TRBJ1-6|-|TRBV28|-
TGTGCCAGCAGTTTACGGGTTGAGTCACCCCTCCACTTT
CASSLRVESPLHF
>TRBJ2-1|once|TRBV6-2/TRBV6-3|TRBD2
TGTGCCAGCAGTCTCGAGGGGCTAGCGGGAGTCACCAATGAGCAGTTCTTC
CASSLEGLAGVTNEQFF
>TRBJ2-3|-|TRBV2|-
TGTGCCAGCAGTGAGGAAGGCGGGGCGCAGTATTTT
CASSEEGGAQYF
>TRBJ1-2|few|TRBV20-1|TRBD1
TGCAGTGCGGCCGGGACAGCCTCGTCCTACACCTTC
CSAAGTASSYTF
>TRBJ1-2|-|TRBV30|TRBD1
TGTGCCTGGAGTAGGGGACAGAGGAACTATGGCTACACCTTC
CAWSRGQRNYGYTF